These 6 T cell receptor beta chains were all obtained from the same sample, sequenced in a study of T cell responses to AZD1222 COVID-19 vaccine (dated by TCRdb to about 2021). The method was the immunoSEQ multiplex PCR assay. In its TCRdb copy, this immuneACCESS table keeps in-frame sequences only and misses some clones. Where compared with another copy, unresolved V genes explain less than half of these, and the others have no known cause. The sample profile shows some 100,000 clones; approximately 90% of them were found once. Roughly 6.9% of the sample is taken by the ten largest. According to the study, the label for this sample's time point signals: about 28 days (+/-7) after the second vaccine dose. The sequencing here drew on peripheral blood, taken 28 days after the second AZD1222 dose. The receptor set was obtained from an adult who received the AZD1222 COVID-19 vaccine.

The rearrangement uses TRBV13 and TRBJ1-2, with D possibly TRBD1 on 6 matching bases. CDR1 PRHDT and CDR2 FYEKMQ come from the germline V gene (reference sequence). V lost 7 bases and J lost 8, with 20 bases in between. This CDR3 contains 14 residues. As DNA, the CDR3 is TGTGCCAGCACGACAGGCCCCACCTCTGGAGGCTACACCTTC. It is translated as CASTTGPTSGGYTF.

The J gene is TRBJ2-3, the V gene TRBV2; 8 positions agree with TRBD2. The germline V gene has CDR1 SNHLY and CDR2 FYNNEI. V gave up 4 bases and J gave up 0 bases; unmatched junction bases: 12. The CDR3 contains 18 residues. As DNA, the CDR3 is TGTGCCAGCAGTGTCTGGCTGACACTAGCGGCTAGCACAGATACGCAGTATTTT. This gives the protein CASSVWLTLAASTDTQYF.

The chain couples TRBV29-1 to TRBJ2-1; D not certain. The CDR3 totals 11 residues. The germline V gene has CDR1 SQVTM and CDR2 ANQGSEA. Trimming shortened V by 7 bases and J by 7 bases, and 11 bases separated the two germline ends. The CDR3 loop reads CSAPVGNEQFF. CDR3 nucleotide sequence: TGCAGCGCCCCGGTTGGGAATGAGCAGTTCTTC.

The chain combines TRBV6-2 or TRBV6-3 with TRBJ2-3, with D perhaps TRBD2 (5 bases). Germline V CDR1 and CDR2: MNHEY, SVGEGT. This CDR3 region has 13 residues. V lost 5 bases and J 11 bases, leaving 17 bases between the germline ends. The CDR3 loop reads CASSGRGPRVQYF. The CDR3, as DNA: TGTGCCAGCAGTGGACGAGGCCCGCGGGTGCAGTATTTT.

The V and J genes are TRBV7-6 and TRBJ1-6; D perhaps matches TRBD1 (6 bases). Trimming took off 1 base at V and 10 bases at J, with 17 bases between the two ends. This CDR3 has 16 amino acids. The germline V gene encodes CDR1 SGHVS and CDR2 FNYEAQ. The CDR3 sequence is CASSLVETGRGSPLHF. In nucleotides, the CDR3 is TGTGCCAGCAGCTTAGTAGAAACAGGGAGGGGCTCACCCCTCCACTTT.

V usage is TRBV27 and J usage is TRBJ2-5; D might be TRBD1 or TRBD2, each matching 5 bases. CDR3 length equals 15 residues. The V gene lost 1 base and the J gene lost 5 bases, with 14 bases spanning the gap. Germline V gene data show CDR1 as MNHEY and CDR2 as SMNVEV (reference sequence). The CDR3 nucleotides are TGTGCCAGCAGTTTATGGGGACGGAGTACGGAGACCCAGTACTTC. Translation gives CASSLWGRSTETQYF.